The 21 T cell receptor beta chains below were found in one sample sequenced in a study of CD8+ T cells in alopecia areata. CD4, CD8alpha, NKG2D, NKG2ACE and other markers were used to sort pooled cutaneous lymph node cells. Once RNA had been extracted, it was reverse transcribed into cDNA to act as the sequencing template. The data were produced by immunoSEQ multiplex PCR, yet TCRdb's version contains in-frame clones alone and is incomplete. The sample lists 290,000 or so clones, none appearing once, the ten largest making up approximately 1.2%. Sequencing input: CD4+ T cells sorted from a lymph node. The receptors derive from a C3H/HeJ mouse with alopecia areata. For this mouse line, the MHC haplotype is H2-k.

This clone was seen a handful of times. Gene names follow the mouse nomenclature. The read stops 4 residues short of the end of the CDR3; the missing end is completed from the germline J gene. This chain connects TRBV17 to TRBJ2-1; 7 nucleotides line up with TRBD2. The CDR3 loop spans 14 amino acids. Germline V gives CDR1 MNHDT, CDR2 YYDKIL. This CDR3 is CASSSMGGGAEQFF. CDR3 DNA (partial): TGTGCTAGCAGTAGTATGGGGGGAGGGGCT.

This clone was counted only a few times. All gene names here are mouse names. The read falls 3 residues short of the CDR3 end, and the missing part is taken from the germline J gene. The chain carries TRBV13-1 and TRBJ1-6, with a possible D match to TRBD1 (6 bases). TRBJ1-6 is an ORF, and what it does is uncertain. The CDR3 is 13 amino acids. Trimming removed 2 bases at V and 11 bases at J, with 11 bases between. CDR1 is NSHNY and CDR2 is SYGAGN in the germline V gene. This CDR3 is CASSEQGGTPLYF. Partial CDR3 DNA: TGTGCCAGCAGTGAACAGGGCGGTACGCCC.

This clone turned up a few times. A read error may explain this, as a much larger clone is one base away. Mouse names are used for the genes. The sequenced fragment ends 4 residues before the CDR3 boundary, so the rest is inferred from the germline J gene. The chain joins TRBV2 to TRBJ2-7, with TRBD2 identical over 10 bases. Germline assignment: CDR1 LGHNA and CDR2 YSYQKL. This CDR3 region has 14 residues. CDR3 bases read: TGTGCCAGCAGCCAAGAGACTGGGGGGTAT. Protein: CASSQETGGY. The whole CDR3 reads CASSQETGGYEQYF.

This clone has just a few counts. The genes and germline here are from mouse. The read terminates 4 residues before the CDR3 end, so the remaining end is supplied by the germline J gene. The same CDR3 arises from other DNA sequences in this sample as well. The rearrangement uses TRBV19 and TRBJ2-5, with 9 bases identical to TRBD2. CDR3 length: 14 amino acids. CDR1 is FNHDT and CDR2 is SITEND in the germline V gene (reference sequence). V lost 4 bases and J lost 3; bases outside the gene matches: 3. This CDR3 is CASSPTGGQDTQYF. The part of the CDR3 DNA that was read is TGTGCCAGCAGTCCGACTGGGGGTCAAGAC. The whole variable domain, filled in from reference TRBV19 and TRBJ2-5, reads GGIITQTPKFLIGQEGQKLTLKCQQNFNHDTMYWYRQDSGKGLRLIYYSITENDLQKGDLSEGYDASREKKSSFSLTVTSAQKNEMAVFLCASSPTGGQDTQYFGPGTRLLVL.

With respect to this clone: The genes are named according to mouse. The CDR3 extends 4 residues past the end of the read, so its final part is completed from the germline J gene. This chain connects TRBV31 to TRBJ2-7; 10 bases are a match to TRBD1. The germline V gene encodes CDR1 GKSSPN and CDR2 SITVG. The CDR3 sequence is 13 residues long. CDR3 sequence: CAWTTTGGDEQYF. CDR3 DNA, as far as it was read: TGTGCCTGGACCACGACAGGGGGCGAT.

This clone was recorded at least ten times. The listed genes are named as in mouse. The read gets to within 4 residues of the CDR3 end, and the germline J gene fills in the rest. The V and J genes are TRBV17 and TRBJ2-7; D is unresolved. The CDR3 loop spans 13 amino acids. Germline V gene lookup returns CDR1 MNHDT and CDR2 YYDKIL. The CDR3 DNA, read in part, is TGTGCTAGCAGTAGAGATGCCAGCCAT. Amino acid sequence: CASSRDASH. The entire CDR3 sequence reads CASSRDASHEQYF.

A few counts support this clone. Mouse names are used for the genes. The read halts 4 residues ahead of the CDR3 end, with the missing end drawn from the germline J gene. The chain combines TRBV13-1 with TRBJ2-3; weak D call: TRBD1 (5 bases). The CDR3 runs 14 residues. Looked up from germline, CDR1 is NSHNY and CDR2 is SYGAGN. Trimming removed 0 bases at V and 0 bases at J, with 5 bases between. The CDR3: CASSDEGSAETLYF. The DNA read from the CDR3 is TGTGCCAGCAGTGATGAGGGGAGTGCAGAA.

Notes on this clone: Mouse gene names and germline throughout. The DNA ends 4 residues before the CDR3 does, and the rest of the CDR3 is filled in from the germline J gene. This rearrangement joins TRBV13-2 to TRBJ2-3; 10 nucleotides agree with TRBD2. In germline, CDR1 is NNHNN, CDR2 SYGAGS (reference sequence). This CDR3 has 15 amino acids. With V trimmed by 3 bases and J by 1 base, 2 bases remained unmatched. The CDR3 is CASGGWGGGAETLYF. The covered CDR3 bases are TGTGCCAGCGGTGGCTGGGGGGGCGGTGCAGAA.

A word on this clone: Here the gene names and germline are mouse. The CDR3 goes on 4 residues after the read ends, and that part is filled in from the germline J gene. The same CDR3 also results from other DNA sequences found in this sample. The rearrangement uses TRBV13-1 and TRBJ2-1; maybe TRBD1 (5 bases). This CDR3 has 14 amino acids. Germline V gene data show CDR1 as NSHNY and CDR2 as SYGAGN. Deletions cut 3 bases from V and 1 base from J, with 8 bases between. The CDR3: CASSGDRNYAEQFF. The CDR3 bases that were read are TGTGCCAGCAGTGGAGACAGAAACTATGCT.

This clone was counted a few times. All gene names here are mouse names. The observed sequence ends 4 residues before the CDR3 terminus, with the missing tail filled in from the germline J gene. The chain combines TRBV1 with TRBJ2-5; D is undetermined. Germline loops: CDR1 NSQYPW, CDR2 LRSPGD (reference sequence). The CDR3 contains 14 residues. Trimming shortened V by 1 base and J by 2 bases, and 7 bases separated the two germline ends. The sequenced CDR3 bases are TGCACCTGCAGTGCAGTCAGATCCCAAGAC. Translating gives CTCSAVRSQD. The full CDR3 protein is CTCSAVRSQDTQYF.

As for this clone: Gene names and germline match the mouse. The missing CDR3 end, 4 residues past where the read stops, is filled in from the germline J gene. The V call is TRBV13-1, the J call TRBJ2-5, with a tentative D call TRBD1 (7 bases). The V gene lost 3 bases and the J gene lost 0 bases, with 14 bases spanning the gap. Germline V gives CDR1 NSHNY, CDR2 SYGAGN. The CDR3 spans 16 residues. The sequenced CDR3 bases are TGTGCCAGCAGTGGCGCCAGGGGGGTTAACCAAGAC. It translates to CASSGARGVNQD. The whole CDR3 protein reads CASSGARGVNQDTQYF.

There are a few counts of this clone. Genes here carry mouse names. The missing CDR3 end, 4 residues past where the read stops, is filled in from the germline J gene. The chain has TRBV13-1 and TRBJ1-2; TRBD1 matches 7 bases. The CDR3 is 11 amino acids. Germline V gives CDR1 NSHNY, CDR2 SYGAGN. The DNA read from the CDR3 is TGTGCCAGCAATACAGGGGAC. Translating gives CASNTGD. The entire CDR3 is CASNTGDDYTF.

With regard to this clone: Mouse gene names apply. From the germline J gene comes the end of the CDR3, since the read stops 4 residues before it. The V gene is TRBV13-1, the J gene TRBJ2-3; 12 nucleotides match TRBD2. Germline lookup yields CDR1 NSHNY and CDR2 SYGAGN. This CDR3 has 17 residues. Germline trimming cut 1 base from V and 1 base from J; bases unmatched to any gene: 4. This CDR3 is CASSDPTGGAGAETLYF. CDR3 DNA, as far as it was read: TGTGCCAGCAGTGATCCGACTGGGGGGGCGGGTGCAGAA.

This clone was detected only a few times. Gene names are the mouse ones. The CDR3 end is not reached by the read, which stops 4 residues before it; the germline J gene fills it in. The chain employs TRBV13-1 and TRBJ2-7, with 7 bases aligning to TRBD1. CDR1 NSHNY and CDR2 SYGAGN come from the germline V gene. Trimming took 6 bases from V and 0 from J; bases not matched to a gene: 3. CDR3 size: 13 residues. CDR3 DNA (partial): TGTGCCAGCAACCGACAGGGCTCCTAT. The encoded protein is CASNRQGSY. The whole CDR3 is CASNRQGSYEQYF.

There are a few counts of this clone. The genes and germline here are from mouse. The read stops 4 residues short of the end of the CDR3; the missing end is completed from the germline J gene. The rearrangement uses TRBV31 and TRBJ2-5, with D hard to call. The CDR3 extends over 12 amino acids. Germline CDR1 and CDR2: GKSSPN and SITVG. Trimming removed 1 base from V and 0 bases from J, with 2 bases in between. This CDR3 reads CAWSHNQDTQYF. Incomplete CDR3 DNA: TGTGCCTGGAGTCATAACCAAGAC.

This clone has just a few counts. Gene names are mouse gene names. The read falls 4 residues short of the CDR3 end, and the missing part is taken from the germline J gene. This sequence joins TRBV13-1 and TRBJ2-3; TRBD2 matches 7 bases. V lost 6 bases and J lost 1; bases outside the gene matches: 2. The CDR3 has 13 amino acids. Looked up from germline, CDR1 is NSHNY and CDR2 is SYGAGN. CDR3 DNA (partial): TGTGCCAGCAACGGGGGGGGTGCAGAA. It encodes CASNGGGAE. The CDR3 reads in full as CASNGGGAETLYF.

This clone was seen only a few times. These gene names are mouse names. The missing CDR3 end, 4 residues past where the read stops, is filled in from the germline J gene. This chain connects TRBV19 to TRBJ1-1; D is ambiguous. Germline V gives CDR1 FNHDT, CDR2 SITEND (reference sequence). V was clipped by 2 bases and J by 0 bases, with 5 bases between them. The CDR3 is 13 amino acids. The CDR3 loop reads CASSMRANTEVFF. The part of the CDR3 DNA that was read is TGTGCCAGCAGTATGAGGGCAAACACA.

This clone has just a few counts. Germline and genes here are mouse. The DNA ends 4 residues before the CDR3 does, and the rest of the CDR3 is filled in from the germline J gene. Other DNA variants within this sample encode the same CDR3. V and J are TRBV19 and TRBJ2-1; weak D call: TRBD2 (5 bases). The V and J ends lost 1 base and 3 bases respectively, with 8 bases between them. Germline lookup yields CDR1 FNHDT and CDR2 SITEND (reference sequence). The CDR3 has 14 amino acids. CDR3 bases read: TGTGCCAGCAGTATAAGCTGGGTCTATGCT. It specifies CASSISWVYA. The entire CDR3 reads CASSISWVYAEQFF.

For this clone: Genes and germline come from the mouse. The read terminates 4 residues ahead of where the CDR3 ends, so the germline J gene completes it. This specimen includes other DNA sequences encoding the same CDR3. J is TRBJ2-7 and V is TRBV5; 8 bases line up with TRBD1. This CDR3 spans 13 amino acids. CDR1 and CDR2 from the germline V gene are LGHNA and YNLKQL (reference sequence). The part of the CDR3 DNA that was read is TGTGCCAGCAGCCCCCAGGGGGCCGAT. As protein: CASSPQGAD. The whole CDR3 is CASSPQGADEQYF.

About this clone itself: Gene names are the mouse ones. The read terminates 4 residues before the CDR3 end, so the remaining end is supplied by the germline J gene. The V and J genes are TRBV31 and TRBJ2-3; TRBD2 aligns across 8 bases. This CDR3 comprises 15 residues. CDR1 is GKSSPN and CDR2 is SITVG in the germline V gene. The ends lost 1 base at V and 1 base at J; junction bases unmatched: 4. CDR3 DNA (partial): TGTGCCTGGAGTCCCAGGGGACTGGGTGCAGAA. As protein: CAWSPRGLGAE. The CDR3, in full, reads CAWSPRGLGAETLYF.

This clone has only a few counts. Here the gene names and germline are mouse. The read stops 4 residues short of the end of the CDR3; the missing end is completed from the germline J gene. V is TRBV31 and J is TRBJ2-5; weak D call: TRBD1 (6 bases). Germline-derived CDR1 and CDR2 are GKSSPN and SITVG. The CDR3 totals 13 residues. This CDR3 reads CAWSLDRKDTQYF. The sequenced CDR3 bases are TGTGCCTGGAGTCTAGACAGGAAAGAC. Supplemented by reference TRBV31 and TRBJ2-5, the full variable domain reads AQTIHQWPVAEIKAVGSPLSLGCTIKGKSSPNLYWYWQATGGTLQQLFYSITVGQVESVVQLNLSASRPKDDQFILSTEKLLLSHSGFYLCAWSLDRKDTQYFGPGTRLLVL.